This T cell receptor beta chain was sequenced during a study of T cell responses to AZD1222 COVID-19 vaccine (dated by TCRdb to the early 2020s). Context from the whole study: TCR sequencing was performed for approximately 240 trial participants, of whom around 200 were given two doses of AZD1222 and approximately 25 were given two doses of MenACWY control vaccine. Trial participants were enrolled by age into 18-55, 56-69 and 70-plus year subgroups, with around 140, 26 and 57 TCR-sequenced participants respectively. On the study overall, not on this receptor specifically: Participants were mostly white British, with more females than males. The authors suggested clonal diversity may have been underestimated. Conclusions about previously exposed vaccinees are limited, since just five to seven AZD1222 recipients were seropositive for SARS-CoV-2 at baseline. Vaccine-associated CD4 TCRs spanned the whole spike protein, with dominant responses in regions 160-218 and 743-854. A significant rise in spike-specific TCR breadth and depth was observed after two AZD1222 doses relative to day 0 and relative to MenACWY recipients. The 56-69-year group was small, and its depth increase did not reach significance, likely because of low power. Epitopes outside the regions mutated in the B.1.351 and B.1.1.7 variants were reportedly recognized by nearly half of the unique spike-specific TCRs. Because no day 14 peak-response samples were available, the repertoires could be characterized only after the peak T cell response.

The sample's time point label, decoded: about 28 days (+/-7) after the second vaccine dose. AZD1222 recipients whose second dose came at about 4 weeks and those whose second dose came at about 12 weeks were combined into one group, since spike-specific TCR depth and breadth did not differ between the two schedules. Vaccinee samples came from UK trials COV001 and COV002, including a single-blind randomized controlled phase 2/3 trial of AZD1222 (ChAdOx1 nCoV-19) in healthy adults. Trial participant PBMC samples were collected at day 0 and day 28 after the second dose for TCRbeta chain sequencing. The CDR3 goes from the cysteine to the phenylalanine over 16 residues. Here the CDR3 DNA is all that survives: 48 bases in frame from base 1. The germline V gene (reference sequence) specifies LNHDA as CDR1 and SQIVND as CDR2. The junction shows trimming of 6 bases on V and 4 bases on J, and the gene matches do not reach 5 bases of it.

The CDR3 regions of human TCRbeta chains were subjected to immunosequencing. The original methods were these. Repertoire TCRs were checked for matches against a reference library of SARS-CoV-2-specific TCRs that had been generated using the MIRA antigen-specificity platform. Breadth meant the fraction of unique TCRs that were SARS-CoV-2-associated, whereas depth meant the fraction of total T cells that were SARS-CoV-2-associated. Each spike-specific TCR was assigned to its reactive spike region and to a CD4 or CD8 class using the MIRA data. Log10-transformed breadth and depth values were compared by one-way ANOVA with Sidak's multiple comparisons tests. Not all clones reach the TCRdb copy of this immuneACCESS table, which keeps in-frame sequences only. Checked studies attribute under half of the gap to unresolved V genes and leave the rest unexplained. V and J calls and clone size are copied from that table; D and trimming were computed from the DNA. The sample includes fewer than 90,000 clones, with about 86% observed a single time. The ten most abundant clones make up 5.6% of the sample.

Of note for this clone: Which antigen it targets is not known. No much larger clone is present one base from it, and per-base qualities are unavailable.

Recombination joined TRBV19 with TRBJ2-2, with 13 junctional bases fitting TRBD2. The sequence was obtained from an adult who received the AZD1222 COVID-19 vaccine. The material was peripheral blood, obtained 28 days after the second AZD1222 dose. For the CDR3, the sequence is CASSGLAGVTTGELFF. The DNA is as follows: TGTGCCAGTAGCGGACTAGCGGGAGTTACCACCGGGGAGCTGTTTTTT.